One sample yielded the 8 T cell receptor beta chains listed below, sequenced in a study of shared clonotypes between healthy human individuals. The protocol was immunoSEQ multiplex PCR, while the TCRdb copy is restricted to in-frame clones and leaves out a portion. The profile shows some 580,000 clones, 97% of them singletons. The sample was naive CD4+ T cells sorted from blood. The subset is: CD45RA+ positively selected. These receptors were taken from a woman aged 25 to 39 in good health.

This clone was seen once. V usage is TRBV7-8 and J usage is TRBJ2-2; D is uncertain. The CDR3 is 16 amino acids. Trimming pared 3 bases from V and 0 bases from J, leaving 11 bases between. CDR1 SGHVS and CDR2 FQNEAQ come from the germline V gene. CDR3 sequence reads: CASSFGPRPNTGELFF. CDR3 nucleotides: TGTGCCAGCAGCTTTGGGCCGAGGCCGAACACCGGGGAGCTGTTTTTT.

The rearrangement joins TRBV6-5 to TRBJ2-5; 9 bases agree with TRBD2. Germline V gene sequence: CDR1 MNHEY, CDR2 SVGAGI. V trimming: 6 bases; J trimming: 4 bases; junction bases outside the gene matches: 6. This CDR3 contains 14 residues. The CDR3 DNA follows: TGTGCCAGCAGGGCTAGCGGGAAGGGAGAGACCCAGTACTTC. Its protein product is CASRASGKGETQYF.

The gene calls are TRBV19 and TRBJ1-2; 7 nucleotides line up with TRBD1. The ends lost 10 bases at V and 8 bases at J; junction bases unmatched: 16. Germline V CDR1 and CDR2: LNHDA, SQIVND (reference sequence). The CDR3 runs to 14 residues. The CDR3 DNA reads as TGTGCCACCAGGAACTTCGACAGGGTGGGCGGCTACACCTTC. Translating it yields CATRNFDRVGGYTF.

About this clone itself: One end of the junction varies from germline; a read error may be responsible. The rearrangement links TRBV20-1 to TRBJ2-7; D remains ambiguous. CDR1 DFQATT and CDR2 SNEGSKA come from the germline V gene (reference sequence). The length of the CDR3 is 11 residues. CDR3 residues: CSSTWDYEQYF. Here the CDR3 DNA reads TGTTCCTCAACGTGGGACTACGAGCAGTACTTC.

This clone was seen once. The chain couples TRBV7-2 to TRBJ2-1; tentatively, D is TRBD1 (5 bases). CDR1 and CDR2 (germline): SGHTA, FQGNSA. V was pared by 5 bases and J by 4 bases, with 15 bases between. CDR3 length: 15 amino acids. CDR3 coding DNA: TGTGCCAGCAGCCAAGGGTCAGGGTTGTACAATGAGCAGTTCTTC. Encoded protein: CASSQGSGLYNEQFF.

This chain connects TRBV5-1 to TRBJ2-3, with D possibly matching TRBD1 (6 bases). This CDR3 is built from 14 residues. V shed 1 base and J shed 3 bases, with 9 bases lying between them. Germline values: CDR1 SGHRS, CDR2 YFSETQ. CDR3: CASSLTTGTDTQYF. CDR3 nucleotide sequence: TGCGCCAGCAGCTTGACTACAGGGACAGATACGCAGTATTTT.

V is TRBV27 and J is TRBJ1-3; D uncertain. The V gene's germline CDR1 is MNHEY and CDR2 SMNVEV (reference sequence). The CDR3 has 13 residues. The V end was cut by 4 bases, the J end by 2 bases, with 6 bases between. CDR3 protein: CASSSGTGNTIYF. The CDR3 nucleotides read TGTGCCAGCAGTTCGGGGACTGGAAACACCATATATTTT.

The rearrangement joins TRBV7-8 to TRBJ2-3, with 11 positions matching TRBD2. The CDR3 is 16 amino acids. Germline CDR1 and CDR2: SGHVS and FQNEAQ. After removal of 4 bases from V and 2 bases from J, the junction contained 5 bases not matched to a gene. CDR3 DNA: TGTGCCAGCAGCTCCATAGCGGGAGGGACCACAGATACGCAGTATTTT. Protein sequence: CASSSIAGGTTDTQYF.